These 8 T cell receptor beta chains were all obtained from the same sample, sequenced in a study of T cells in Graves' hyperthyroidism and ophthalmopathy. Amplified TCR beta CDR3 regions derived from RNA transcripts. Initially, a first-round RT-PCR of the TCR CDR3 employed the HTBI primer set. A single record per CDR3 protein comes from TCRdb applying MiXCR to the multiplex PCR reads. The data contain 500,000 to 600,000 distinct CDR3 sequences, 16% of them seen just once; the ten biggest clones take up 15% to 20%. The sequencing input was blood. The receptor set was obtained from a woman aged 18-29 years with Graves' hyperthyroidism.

CDR3 DNA: TGCGCCAGCAGTGGACTTAACACCGGGGAGCTGTTTTTT. The encoded protein is CASSGLNTGELFF. The chain uses TRBV10-1 and TRBJ2-2; D remains unclear. This CDR3 comprises 13 residues. V was pared by 4 bases and J by 2 bases, with 5 bases between. Per the germline V gene, CDR1 is WNHNN and CDR2 is SYGVQD (reference sequence).

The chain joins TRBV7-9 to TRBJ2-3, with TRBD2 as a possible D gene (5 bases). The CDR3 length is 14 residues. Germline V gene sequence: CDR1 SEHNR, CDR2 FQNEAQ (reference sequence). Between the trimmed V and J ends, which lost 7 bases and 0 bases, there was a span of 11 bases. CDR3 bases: TGTGCCAGCACCAGCGGCGTTAGCACAGATACGCAGTATTTT. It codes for CASTSGVSTDTQYF.

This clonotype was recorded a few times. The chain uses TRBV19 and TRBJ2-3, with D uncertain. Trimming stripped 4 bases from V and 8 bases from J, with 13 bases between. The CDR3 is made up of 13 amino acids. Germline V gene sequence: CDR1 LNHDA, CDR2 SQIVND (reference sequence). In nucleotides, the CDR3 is TGTGCCAGTAGTACGCCAGGCAGAGGTACGCAGTATTTT. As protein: CASSTPGRGTQYF.

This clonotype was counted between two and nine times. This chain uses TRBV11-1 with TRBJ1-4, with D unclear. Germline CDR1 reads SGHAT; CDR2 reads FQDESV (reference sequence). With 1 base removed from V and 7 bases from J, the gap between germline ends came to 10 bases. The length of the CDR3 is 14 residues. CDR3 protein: CASSLEAYGEKLFF. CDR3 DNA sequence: TGTGCCAGCAGCTTAGAGGCCTATGGTGAAAAACTGTTTTTT. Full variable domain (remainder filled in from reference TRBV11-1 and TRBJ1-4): EAEVAQSPRYKITEKSQAVAFWCDPISGHATLYWYRQILGQGPELLVQFQDESVVDDSQLPKDRFSAERLKGVDSTLKIQPAELGDSAMYLCASSLEAYGEKLFFGSGTQLSVL.

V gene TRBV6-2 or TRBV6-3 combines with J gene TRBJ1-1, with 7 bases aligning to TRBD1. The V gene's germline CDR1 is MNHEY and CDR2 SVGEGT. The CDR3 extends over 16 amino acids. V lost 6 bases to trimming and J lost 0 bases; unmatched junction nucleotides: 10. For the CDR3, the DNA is TGTGCCAGCAGGGACACAGGGGCGGGGGTGAACACTGAAGCTTTCTTT. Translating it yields CASRDTGAGVNTEAFF.

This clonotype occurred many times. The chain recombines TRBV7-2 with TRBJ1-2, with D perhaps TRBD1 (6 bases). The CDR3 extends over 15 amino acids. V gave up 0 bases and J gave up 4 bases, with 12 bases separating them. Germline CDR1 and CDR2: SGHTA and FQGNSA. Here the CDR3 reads CASSLAPGHSYGYTF. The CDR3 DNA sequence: TGTGCCAGCAGCTTAGCGCCGGGACACTCCTATGGCTACACCTTC.

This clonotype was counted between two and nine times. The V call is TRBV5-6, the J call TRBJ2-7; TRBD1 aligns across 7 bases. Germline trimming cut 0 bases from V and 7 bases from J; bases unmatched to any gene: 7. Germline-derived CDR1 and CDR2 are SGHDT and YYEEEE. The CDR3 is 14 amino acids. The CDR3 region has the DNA TGTGCCAGCAGCTTGGGAGGTGCCAGGGGGGAGCAGTACTTC. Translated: CASSLGGARGEQYF.

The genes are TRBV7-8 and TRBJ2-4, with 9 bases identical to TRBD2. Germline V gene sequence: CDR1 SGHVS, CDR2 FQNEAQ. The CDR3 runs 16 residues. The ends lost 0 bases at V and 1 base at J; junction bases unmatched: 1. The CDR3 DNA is TGTGCCAGCAGCTTAGCAGGGACTAGCGCCAAAAACATTCAGTACTTC. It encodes CASSLAGTSAKNIQYF. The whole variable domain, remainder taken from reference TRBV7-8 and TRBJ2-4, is GAGVSQSPRYKVAKRGQDVALRCDPISGHVSLFWYQQALGQGPEFLTYFQNEAQLDKSGLPSDRFFAERPEGSVSTLKIQRTQQEDSAVYLCASSLAGTSAKNIQYFGAGTRLSVL.